This T cell receptor beta chain was captured by sequencing in a study of tumor and adjacent non-tumor tissue in lung cancer. The CDR3 has 12 amino acids. The germline gives CDR1 SGHKS, CDR2 YYEKEE (reference sequence). Broader study findings: In normal lung, the top 100 clones were significantly more dominant than in tumor.

No cell sorting was done before RNA was extracted from the tissue. Three rounds of nested PCR, following a modified ARM-PCR protocol, produced the TCRbeta library. TCRdb independently ran MiXCR on the multiplex PCR reads; one entry per CDR3 protein. The table lists roughly 220,000 distinct CDR3 sequences, 60% to 85% of them singletons. This clonotype was observed a handful of times. Its antigen is still unknown. The junction does not match germline at one end; this may be a read error. The TCR comes from a man between 60 and 70 years old with non-small cell lung cancer. The chain has TRBV5-5 and TRBJ2-2; D perhaps matches TRBD2 (5 bases). Sequenced sample: lung tumor tissue. CDR3 sequence: CASSFGNGELVF. The CDR3, as DNA: TGTGCCAGTAGCTTCGGTAACGGGGAGCTGGTTTTT.